The following is a T cell receptor (beta chain) sequence with its context. In germline, CDR1 is SGHTA, CDR2 FQGTGA. The CDR3 consists of 13 residues. Trimming removed 6 bases from V and 5 bases from J, with 11 bases in between. The sample comes from a study of blood T cell repertoires in COVID-19. Data came from immunoSEQ multiplex PCR; TCRdb stores just in-frame clones and leaves some out. The profile shows about 170,000 clones, 85% to 90% of them singletons. This chain links TRBV7-3 with TRBJ2-1; no reliable D call. Material for sequencing was peripheral blood. The source of this sequence is a man between 18 and 35 years old with active or convalescent COVID-19. The CDR3 nucleotides are TGTGCCAGCAGTTCGATCCCGGACAATGAGCAGTTCTTC. Protein: CASSSIPDNEQFF.